Presented here are 5 T cell receptor beta chains from one specimen sequenced in a study of blood T cell repertoires in COVID-19. The method was immunoSEQ multiplex PCR; TCRdb's version includes in-frame clones alone and lacks a portion of them. The repertoire holds approximately 150,000 clones, about 86% seen once, with roughly 18% in the top ten. The sequencing input was peripheral blood. These receptors were collected from a woman older than 75 with acute or convalescent COVID-19.

The V gene is TRBV7-2, the J gene TRBJ1-5; D may be TRBD1 (5 bases). The CDR3 runs 16 residues. From germline, CDR1 is SGHTA and CDR2 FQGNSA. Trimming shortened V by 2 bases and J by 4 bases, and 15 bases separated the two germline ends. The CDR3 here is CASSLMGQGTNQPQHF. The CDR3 coding sequence is TGTGCCAGCAGCTTAATGGGGCAGGGTACGAATCAGCCCCAGCATTTT.

V is TRBV27 and J is TRBJ1-5; D might be TRBD1 (5 bases). The germline V and J ends were trimmed by 4 bases and 9 bases, with 16 bases remaining between them. The CDR3 sequence is 14 residues long. CDR1 and CDR2 (germline): MNHEY, SMNVEV (reference sequence). In nucleotides, the CDR3 is TGTGCCAGCAGTTCCCTGACAGCCTTAGGGCCCCAGCATTTT. This gives the protein CASSSLTALGPQHF.

The V and J genes are TRBV5-5 and TRBJ2-3; tentatively, D is TRBD1 (6 bases). Trimming shortened V by 1 base and J by 6 bases, and 15 bases separated the two germline ends. The CDR3 runs to 15 residues. CDR1 SGHKS and CDR2 YYEKEE come from the germline V gene (reference sequence). The CDR3 spells CASSLRGRGADTQYF. DNA for the CDR3: TGTGCCAGCAGCTTGAGAGGCAGGGGCGCGGATACGCAGTATTTT.

This chain connects TRBV25-1 to TRBJ2-3; 10 bases are shared with TRBD2. Losses at the gene ends were 1 base for V and 3 bases for J; bases not matched to a gene: 7. This CDR3 contains 17 residues. CDR1 MGHDK and CDR2 SYGVNS come from the germline V gene. CDR3 DNA sequence: TGTGCCAGCAGTGAATTGGGTAGCGGGAGGTCGACAGATACGCAGTATTTT. The encoded protein is CASSELGSGRSTDTQYF.

The chain recombines TRBV5-4 with TRBJ1-6; 8 bases align to TRBD1. Trimming cost V 0 bases and J 8 bases; bases outside gene matches: 7. Looked up from germline, CDR1 is SGHNT and CDR2 is YYREEE (reference sequence). The CDR3 runs to 16 residues. This CDR3 reads CASSLGLGQADSPLHF. The CDR3 DNA reads as TGTGCCAGCAGCTTGGGGCTGGGACAGGCGGATTCACCCCTCCACTTT.